This is a list of T cell receptor beta chains from one sample in a study of cytomegalovirus exposure and HLA in healthy donors. The assay was immunoSEQ multiplex PCR, and TCRdb's table has in-frame clones only and misses some. The sample comprises 150,000 to 200,000 clones, about four fifths of which are singletons, and under 1.1% rests with the top ten. The sequencing input was PBMCs. The receptor set was obtained from a man aged 25 to 45 in good health and CMV-seronegative. CDR3s include the opening cysteine and the closing phenylalanine or tryptophan. D genes are given only for firm matches. The listing skips clone size in some rows; elsewhere it reads once, few, many or a size class.

d_gene: .; v_gene: TRBV5-1; j_gene: TRBJ2-7; abundance: .; len: 13; CDR3nt: TGCGCCAGCAGCTTGGGGCGGATGTACGAGCAGTACTTC; CDR3aa: CASSLGRMYEQYF
d_gene: .; v_gene: TRBV5-1; j_gene: TRBJ2-5; abundance: .; len: 16; CDR3nt: TGCGCCAGCAGCTCAGTTACTGGGGGGGCCATAGAGACCCAGTACTTC; CDR3aa: CASSSVTGGAIETQYF
d_gene: .; v_gene: TRBV7-9; j_gene: TRBJ2-7; abundance: .; len: 15; CDR3nt: TGTGCCAGCAGCTTAGGGGGAGAAACCGCCTACGAGCAGTACTTC; CDR3aa: CASSLGGETAYEQYF
d_gene: TRBD2; v_gene: TRBV5-1; j_gene: TRBJ2-1; abundance: .; len: 16; CDR3nt: TGCGCCAGCAGCACGGATACTAGCGGGGGTGTCAATGAGCAGTTCTTC; CDR3aa: CASSTDTSGGVNEQFF
d_gene: TRBD1; v_gene: TRBV7-9; j_gene: TRBJ1-6; abundance: few; len: 13; CDR3nt: TGTGCCACCCAGACAGGGGGCAATTCACCCCTCCACTTT; CDR3aa: CATQTGGNSPLHF
d_gene: TRBD1; v_gene: TRBV5-1; j_gene: TRBJ2-2; abundance: .; len: 14; CDR3nt: TGCGCCAGCCAGGGACAGGGGACGTCTGGGGAGCTGTTTTTT; CDR3aa: CASQGQGTSGELFF
d_gene: .; v_gene: TRBV28; j_gene: TRBJ1-2; abundance: .; len: 15; CDR3nt: TGTGCCAGCAGGCACTCGGGCGGGGAAGGGCATGGCTACACCTTC; CDR3aa: CASRHSGGEGHGYTF
d_gene: TRBD1; v_gene: TRBV6-1; j_gene: TRBJ2-7; abundance: .; len: 15; CDR3nt: TGTGCCAGCAGCACCCTCGGACAGGTGGGATACGAGCAGTACTTC; CDR3aa: CASSTLGQVGYEQYF
d_gene: .; v_gene: TRBV5-4; j_gene: TRBJ2-1; abundance: .; len: 15; CDR3nt: TGTGCCAGCAGCTTGGACACCTCCTCCTACAATGAGCAGTTCTTC; CDR3aa: CASSLDTSSYNEQFF
d_gene: .; v_gene: TRBV30; j_gene: TRBJ1-5; abundance: few; len: 13; CDR3nt: TGTGCCTGGAGTGTGGAGACTAATCAGCCCCAGCATTTT; CDR3aa: CAWSVETNQPQHF
d_gene: TRBD1; v_gene: TRBV27; j_gene: TRBJ1-6; abundance: .; len: 16; CDR3nt: TGTGCCAGCAGCTTCAGGGGGAGCTCCTATAATTCACCCCTCCACTTT; CDR3aa: CASSFRGSSYNSPLHF
d_gene: TRBD1; v_gene: TRBV5-6; j_gene: TRBJ2-3; abundance: .; len: 16; CDR3nt: TGTGCCAGCAGCTTGGCCGTGGGACAGCGCACAGATACGCAGTATTTT; CDR3aa: CASSLAVGQRTDTQYF
d_gene: TRBD1; v_gene: TRBV11-1; j_gene: TRBJ1-3; abundance: .; len: 15; CDR3nt: TGTGCCAGCAGCTCCGACAGGGGACTTGGAAACACCATATATTTT; CDR3aa: CASSSDRGLGNTIYF
d_gene: .; v_gene: TRBV11-3; j_gene: TRBJ2-3; abundance: .; len: 12; CDR3nt: TGTGCCAGCACTGAGGGGGTCGATACGCAGTATTTT; CDR3aa: CASTEGVDTQYF
d_gene: .; v_gene: TRBV18; j_gene: TRBJ1-5; abundance: .; len: 14; CDR3nt: TGTGCCAGCTCATTAACAGGGATGAATCAGCCCCAGCATTTT; CDR3aa: CASSLTGMNQPQHF
d_gene: .; v_gene: TRBV28; j_gene: TRBJ1-2; abundance: .; len: 14; CDR3nt: TGTGCCAGCAGTTTCCTGACCCGGCGGTTGGGCTACACCTTC; CDR3aa: CASSFLTRRLGYTF
d_gene: TRBD2; v_gene: TRBV25-1; j_gene: TRBJ2-7; abundance: .; len: 15; CDR3nt: TGTGCCAGCAGTGAATCCAACCTCGGGACTACCCAAAAGTACTTC; CDR3aa: CASSESNLGTTQKYF
d_gene: TRBD1; v_gene: TRBV19; j_gene: TRBJ1-1; abundance: .; len: 12; CDR3nt: TGTGCCACCTCAGGGGGCTACACTGAAGCTTTCTTT; CDR3aa: CATSGGYTEAFF
d_gene: .; v_gene: TRBV7-3; j_gene: TRBJ2-7; abundance: .; len: 16; CDR3nt: TGTGCCAGCAGCGACCGAGGTGTTCCACCCTCCTACGAGCAGTACTTC; CDR3aa: CASSDRGVPPSYEQYF
d_gene: TRBD2; v_gene: TRBV11-2; j_gene: TRBJ2-7; abundance: .; len: 16; CDR3nt: TGTGCCAGCAGCTTACTGACCGGGGGGGGGAAGGGCGAGCAGTACTTC; CDR3aa: CASSLLTGGGKGEQYF
d_gene: .; v_gene: TRBV2; j_gene: TRBJ2-7; abundance: .; len: 13; CDR3nt: TGTGCCAGCAGAGCAGGGCCGACCTACGAGCAGTACTTC; CDR3aa: CASRAGPTYEQYF
d_gene: TRBD2; v_gene: TRBV27; j_gene: TRBJ2-1; abundance: .; len: 16; CDR3nt: TGTGCCAGCAGTTTATCCCCGGGACTAGTAATCAATGAGCAGTTCTTC; CDR3aa: CASSLSPGLVINEQFF
d_gene: .; v_gene: TRBV19; j_gene: TRBJ1-1; abundance: .; len: 13; CDR3nt: TGTGCCAGTACTCCAACCCACTCCTCCGAAGCTTTCTTT; CDR3aa: CASTPTHSSEAFF
d_gene: TRBD2; v_gene: TRBV14; j_gene: TRBJ2-1; abundance: .; len: 15; CDR3nt: TGTGCCAGCAGCCAGGAAGCGGGAGGTCGTGGTGAGCAGTTCTTC; CDR3aa: CASSQEAGGRGEQFF
d_gene: .; v_gene: TRBV13; j_gene: TRBJ2-7; abundance: .; len: 13; CDR3nt: TGTGCCAGCAGCCCCTTTAGAAGCTACGAGCAGTACTTC; CDR3aa: CASSPFRSYEQYF
d_gene: TRBD1; v_gene: TRBV7-2; j_gene: TRBJ2-7; abundance: .; len: 13; CDR3nt: TGTGCCAGCAGCCGACAGGGAGCCTACGAGCAGTACTTC; CDR3aa: CASSRQGAYEQYF
d_gene: .; v_gene: TRBV5-1; j_gene: TRBJ2-7; abundance: .; len: 14; CDR3nt: TGCGCCAGCAGCTTACAGGCGGGACCCTACGAGCAGTACTTC; CDR3aa: CASSLQAGPYEQYF
d_gene: .; v_gene: TRBV11-1; j_gene: TRBJ2-3; abundance: few; len: 16; CDR3nt: TGTGCCAGCAGCTTATCATACTCCCACCAGGCAGATACGCAGTATTTT; CDR3aa: CASSLSYSHQADTQYF